A single sample gave rise to the 32 T cell receptor beta chains below, sequenced in a study of blood T cell repertoires in COVID-19. Generated by immunoSEQ multiplex PCR, the TCRdb table keeps only in-frame clones and is missing some. The data show approximately 60,000 clones, with under 85% seen just once and under 4% held by the top ten. The specimen was peripheral blood. The receptors shown here come from a man aged 60-69 years with acute or convalescent COVID-19.

This chain links TRBV9 with TRBJ1-2; D possibly corresponds to TRBD1 (5 bases). The length of the CDR3 is 15 residues. Between the trimmed V and J ends, which lost 4 bases and 4 bases, there was a span of 17 bases. Germline values: CDR1 SGDLS, CDR2 YYNGEE. The CDR3 bases are TGTGCCAGCAGCCCCAACGTCGGAGGGGCCTATGGCTACACCTTC. Its protein product is CASSPNVGGAYGYTF.

The rearrangement uses TRBV7-2 and TRBJ2-7; D unresolved. Germline lookup yields CDR1 SGHTA and CDR2 FQGNSA. Trimming stripped 2 bases from V and 1 base from J, with 6 bases between. This CDR3 is built from 13 residues. The chain's CDR3 is CASSLQYSYEQYF. The CDR3 coding sequence is TGTGCCAGCAGCTTACAGTATTCCTACGAGCAGTACTTC.

V usage is TRBV21-1 and J usage is TRBJ1-2; the table's D gene call, TRBD1, was not cross checked with the DNA. TRBV21-1 is a known pseudogene. The CDR3 has 16 residues. The CDR3 nucleotides read TGTGCCAGCAGCGCGCCCAGGACAGCAGCTAACTATGGCTACACCTTC. This translates into CASSAPRTAANYGYTF.

At least ten counts were recorded for this clone. The chain links TRBV19 to TRBJ2-5; the match to TRBD1 covers 7 bases. Germline values: CDR1 LNHDA, CDR2 SQIVND (reference sequence). V lost 5 bases and J lost 5; bases outside the gene matches: 8. The CDR3 loop spans 14 amino acids. For the CDR3, the DNA is TGTGCCAGTAGTGTCAACAGGGGTGGGGAGACCCAGTACTTC. It specifies CASSVNRGGETQYF.

The chain carries TRBV4-1 and TRBJ2-4; a weak D match, TRBD1 (5 bases). This CDR3 is 14 amino acids long. V was shortened by 0 bases and J by 8 bases, with 11 bases between the two germline ends. Germline values: CDR1 MGHRA, CDR2 YSYEKL. CDR3 residues: CASSQDRVGDIQYF. Written as DNA, the CDR3 is TGCGCCAGCAGCCAAGACAGGGTCGGAGACATTCAGTACTTC.

This rearrangement joins TRBV10-3 to TRBJ2-5; 10 bases line up with TRBD1. The CDR3 sequence is 15 residues long. Germline V CDR1 and CDR2: ENHRY, SYGVKD. The V segment lost 0 bases and the J segment 4 bases; nucleotides outside the gene matches: 2. CDR3 protein: CAISESGQGRETQYF. Here the CDR3 DNA reads TGTGCCATCAGTGAGTCGGGACAGGGGAGAGAGACCCAGTACTTC.

This clone has just a few counts. The gene calls are TRBV10-2 and TRBJ2-5; 8 bases line up with TRBD2. The CDR3 length is 14 residues. V was clipped by 0 bases and J by 5 bases; unmatched bases: 2. In germline, CDR1 is WSHSY, CDR2 SAAADI. For the CDR3, the DNA is TGCGCCAGCAGTGAGTCGGCGGGAGGCGAGACCCAGTACTTC. Residues: CASSESAGGETQYF.

V gene TRBV5-4 combines with J gene TRBJ1-1, with unresolved D. The CDR3 spans 15 residues. The V end lost 0 bases, the J end lost 3 bases, and 12 bases lay between the germline ends. Per germline, CDR1 SGHNT and CDR2 YYREEE (reference sequence). Here the CDR3 DNA reads TGTGCCAGCAGCTTGGCCGCAGCGCCGTACACTGAAGCTTTCTTT. It specifies CASSLAAAPYTEAFF. The full variable domain, in which reference TRBV5-4 and TRBJ1-1 provide the parts outside the CDR3, is ETGVTQSPTHLIKTRGQQVTLRCSSQSGHNTVSWYQQALGQGPQFIFQYYREEENGRGNFPPRFSGLQFPNYSSELNVNALELDDSALYLCASSLAAAPYTEAFFGQGTRLTVV.

This clone was detected once. The CDR3 loop reads CASRTGGQNYGYTF. The CDR3 DNA is TGTGCCAGCAGGACAGGGGGCCAGAACTATGGCTACACCTTC. The chain employs TRBV6-6 and TRBJ1-2, with TRBD1 identical over 10 bases. The CDR3 is 14 residues long. From germline, CDR1 is MNHNY and CDR2 SVGAGI (reference sequence). V lost 6 bases to trimming and J lost 2 bases; unmatched junction nucleotides: 3.

V gene TRBV5-1 combines with J gene TRBJ1-5, with D perhaps matching TRBD1 (5 bases). Trimming stripped 5 bases from V and 7 bases from J, with 13 bases between. The CDR3 is made up of 13 amino acids. CDR1 is SGHRS, CDR2 YFSETQ, per germline. The CDR3 nucleotides read TGCGCCAGCAGTGCAGGGCGGGGACAGCCCCAGCATTTT. Translated, it gives CASSAGRGQPQHF.

This chain connects TRBV2 to TRBJ1-5, with TRBD1 matching over 9 bases. With V trimmed by 7 bases and J by 5 bases, 6 bases remained unmatched. Germline V CDR1 and CDR2: SNHLY, FYNNEI. This CDR3 is built from 14 residues. The CDR3 spells CASTPGQGDQPQHF. CDR3 coding DNA: TGTGCCAGCACCCCGGGACAGGGCGATCAGCCCCAGCATTTT.

The count of this clone is one. The chain joins TRBV30 to TRBJ2-7, with TRBD1 identical over 7 bases. The junction had 4 bases not matched to a gene; V was cut back by 3 bases and J by 5 bases. Germline V lookup: CDR1 GTSNPN, CDR2 SVGIG (reference sequence). This CDR3 comprises 12 residues. In DNA, the CDR3 is TGTGCCTGGAGCCAAACAGGGGACGAGCAGTACTTC. Its protein is CAWSQTGDEQYF.

This clone was detected only a few times. The rearrangement uses TRBV13 and TRBJ1-4; TRBD1 matches 8 bases. This CDR3 contains 14 residues. V lost 5 bases to trimming and J lost 7 bases; unmatched junction nucleotides: 6. Germline V gene data show CDR1 as PRHDT and CDR2 as FYEKMQ (reference sequence). The CDR3 reads CASSPRGLSEKLFF. The CDR3 coding sequence is TGTGCCAGCAGCCCCAGGGGGCTGAGTGAAAAACTGTTTTTT.

This clone was counted a few times. The chain uses TRBV2 and TRBJ1-2, with D possibly TRBD1 on 6 matching bases. The length of the CDR3 is 13 residues. V lost 6 bases, J lost 6 bases, and 14 bases lay in between. Germline lookup yields CDR1 SNHLY and CDR2 FYNNEI. CDR3 region: CASSVRSGDGYTF. In DNA, the CDR3 is TGTGCCAGCAGCGTTCGGTCAGGGGATGGCTACACCTTC.

CDR3 nucleotides: TGTGCCAGCAGTCCTCGGTCACCCCTCCACTTT. Its translation: CASSPRSPLHF. V gene TRBV21-1 combines with J gene TRBJ1-6. TRBV21-1 is termed a pseudogene. The CDR3 is 11 residues long.

The rearrangement joins TRBV6-6 to TRBJ2-5, with a weak D call TRBD2 (5 bases). Germline CDR1 and CDR2: MNHNY and SVGAGI (reference sequence). The CDR3 covers 13 residues. With 8 bases removed from V and 5 bases from J, the gap between germline ends came to 15 bases. CDR3 nucleotide sequence: TGTGCCAGCTCCGGGGATTCTCAGGAGACCCAGTACTTC. It encodes CASSGDSQETQYF.

This chain uses TRBV30 with TRBJ1-6; TRBD1 agrees at 7 bases. The trim removed 1 base at V and 7 bases at J, leaving 1 base unmatched. The CDR3 covers 13 residues. Germline V CDR1 and CDR2: GTSNPN, SVGIG (reference sequence). The CDR3 nucleotides read TGTGCCTGGAGTGAGACAGGGAATTCACCCCTCCACTTT. Amino acid sequence: CAWSETGNSPLHF.

The gene calls are TRBV4-2 and TRBJ1-5; D is undetermined. The CDR3 totals 13 residues. CDR1 is LGHNA and CDR2 is YNFKEQ in the germline V gene. V gave up 4 bases and J gave up 4 bases, with 8 bases separating them. CDR3 nucleotides: TGTGCCAGCAGCCCGGGTTGGAATCAGCCCCAGCATTTT. Translation gives CASSPGWNQPQHF.

The chain is built from TRBV4-1 and TRBJ1-2, with 8 bases fitting TRBD1. CDR3 length equals 13 residues. Germline assignment: CDR1 MGHRA and CDR2 YSYEKL. Trimming took 0 bases from V and 9 from J; bases not matched to a gene: 3. The CDR3 DNA follows: TGCGCCAGCAGCCAAGACAGGGGGCGAAGCTACACCTTC. This gives the protein CASSQDRGRSYTF.

J is TRBJ1-5 and V is TRBV12-3 or TRBV12-4; a possible D gene is TRBD1 (6 bases). The CDR3 covers 13 residues. Trimming left V 2 bases short and J 6 bases short, with 8 bases between. DNA of the CDR3: TGTGCCAGCAGTTTACAGGGGTTTCAGCCCCAGCATTTT. Amino acids: CASSLQGFQPQHF.

This chain joins TRBV19 and TRBJ1-4; D gene ambiguous. The V gene's germline CDR1 is LNHDA and CDR2 SQIVND (reference sequence). This CDR3 comprises 15 residues. Trimming removed 4 bases at V and 0 bases at J, with 9 bases between. The CDR3 loop reads CASSTRGSTNEKLFF. The CDR3 DNA is TGTGCCAGTAGTACCCGAGGGTCAACTAATGAAAAACTGTTTTTT.

The chain joins TRBV5-6 to TRBJ2-2; D is perhaps TRBD2 (7 bases). The CDR3 extends over 16 amino acids. Per the germline V gene, CDR1 is SGHDT and CDR2 is YYEEEE. The V gene lost 0 bases and the J gene lost 3 bases, with 12 bases spanning the gap. CDR3 region: CASSLAGGRYTGELFF. The DNA for the CDR3 is TGTGCCAGCAGCTTGGCCGGGGGGCGGTACACCGGGGAGCTGTTTTTT.

V gene TRBV7-8 combines with J gene TRBJ1-1, with D tentatively TRBD1 (6 bases). This CDR3 spans 13 amino acids. CDR1 SGHVS and CDR2 FQNEAQ come from the germline V gene. The V end lost 5 bases, the J end lost 7 bases, and 14 bases lay between the germline ends. The CDR3 nucleotides are TGTGCCAGCAGCCCCGGGACATTTTATGAAGCTTTCTTT. It translates to CASSPGTFYEAFF.

The chain links TRBV4-1 to TRBJ2-1, with D possibly TRBD1 on 6 matching bases. V lost 2 bases to trimming and J lost 0 bases, with 8 bases between them. Germline V gene data show CDR1 as MGHRA and CDR2 as YSYEKL. The CDR3 has 15 amino acids. CDR3 nucleotide sequence: TGCGCCAGCAGCCAAACAGGGAGCTCCTACAATGAGCAGTTCTTC. Protein: CASSQTGSSYNEQFF.

A few counts support this clone. This rearrangement joins TRBV5-4 to TRBJ1-6; TRBD1 might be the D (6 bases). V was cut by 4 bases and J by 5 bases, with 16 bases left in between. The CDR3 has 16 amino acids. Germline values: CDR1 SGHNT, CDR2 YYREEE (reference sequence). The CDR3 DNA sequence: TGTGCCAGCAGCCGCCAGCAGGGGCTCAATAATTCACCCCTCCACTTT. Translation: CASSRQQGLNNSPLHF.

This clone has more than one count but fewer than ten. V and J are TRBV14 and TRBJ1-1; D remains unclear. The V gene's germline CDR1 is SGHDN and CDR2 FVKESK. V lost 3 bases, J lost 4 bases, and 18 bases lay in between. The CDR3 length is 16 residues. This CDR3 is CASSQREGRGSTEAFF. The CDR3 nucleotides are TGTGCCAGCAGCCAGCGGGAAGGGCGGGGAAGCACTGAAGCTTTCTTT.

This chain uses TRBV19 with TRBJ1-1, with TRBD1 matching over 7 bases. The CDR3 has 13 amino acids. Germline-derived CDR1 and CDR2 are LNHDA and SQIVND (reference sequence). V shed 7 bases and J 2 bases; nucleotides not matched to a gene: 4. CDR3 coding DNA: TGTGCCAGTAAGGGACAGACTAACACTGAAGCTTTCTTT. Its translation is CASKGQTNTEAFF.

V usage is TRBV6-5 and J usage is TRBJ1-1; D might be TRBD1 (6 bases). With 2 bases removed from V and 2 bases from J, the gap between germline ends came to 12 bases. Looked up from germline, CDR1 is MNHEY and CDR2 is SVGAGI. CDR3 size: 15 residues. The CDR3 here is CASSYGYRANTEAFF. The CDR3 DNA sequence: TGTGCCAGCAGTTACGGTTACAGGGCAAACACTGAAGCTTTCTTT.

Of note for this clone: One end of the junction does not line up with germline, which may come from a read error. V is TRBV6-5 and J is TRBJ1-2; tentative D call: TRBD1 (6 bases). CDR3 size: 13 residues. Per the germline V gene, CDR1 is MNHEY and CDR2 is SVGAGI. The CDR3 sequence: CVSSSDRPYGYTF. CDR3 in DNA: TGTGTCAGCAGTTCCGACAGGCCTTATGGCTACACCTTC.

The chain combines TRBV19 with TRBJ1-1; D uncertain. V was trimmed by 6 bases and J by 4 bases, leaving 6 bases between them. In germline, CDR1 is LNHDA, CDR2 SQIVND (reference sequence). The CDR3 loop spans 11 amino acids. CDR3 loop: CASRTRTEAFF. CDR3 coding DNA: TGTGCCAGTAGGACACGCACTGAAGCTTTCTTT.

V gene TRBV5-8 combines with J gene TRBJ2-1, with 7 nucleotides matching TRBD2. V lost 0 bases, J lost 4 bases, and 4 bases stayed unmatched. The CDR3 covers 15 residues. The V gene's germline CDR1 is SGHTS and CDR2 YDEGEE. CDR3: CASSLVGGLYNEQFF. In nucleotides, the CDR3 is TGTGCCAGCAGCTTGGTGGGGGGGTTATACAATGAGCAGTTCTTC.

This sequence joins TRBV28 and TRBJ1-5; maybe TRBD1 (5 bases). CDR1 and CDR2 (germline): MDHEN, SYDVKM. The CDR3 is 13 amino acids. Trimming took 6 bases from V and 4 from J, leaving 10 bases between them. CDR3 protein: CASRWGANQPQHF. The CDR3 bases are TGTGCCAGCAGGTGGGGCGCGAATCAGCCCCAGCATTTT.